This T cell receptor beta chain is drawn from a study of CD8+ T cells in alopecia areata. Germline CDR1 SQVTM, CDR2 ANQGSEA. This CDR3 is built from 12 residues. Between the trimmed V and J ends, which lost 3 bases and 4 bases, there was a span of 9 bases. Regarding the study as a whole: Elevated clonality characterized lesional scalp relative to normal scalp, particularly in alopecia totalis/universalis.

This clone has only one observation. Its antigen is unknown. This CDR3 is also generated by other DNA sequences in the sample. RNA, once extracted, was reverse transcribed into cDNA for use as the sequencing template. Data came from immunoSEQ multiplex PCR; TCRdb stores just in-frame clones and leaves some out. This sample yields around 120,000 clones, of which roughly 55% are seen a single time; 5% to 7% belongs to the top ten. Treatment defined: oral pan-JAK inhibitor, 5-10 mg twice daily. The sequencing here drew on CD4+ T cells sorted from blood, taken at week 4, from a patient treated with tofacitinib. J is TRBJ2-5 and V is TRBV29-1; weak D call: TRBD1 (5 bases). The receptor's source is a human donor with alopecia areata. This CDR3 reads CSVEQGRETQYF. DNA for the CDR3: TGCAGCGTTGAGCAGGGCCGAGAGACCCAGTACTTC.